Sequencing of this T cell receptor beta chain was carried out in a study of T-cell memory formation after mild COVID-19. Trimming took 5 bases from V and 2 from J, leaving 7 bases between them. The CDR3 totals 12 residues. This clonotype was counted between two and nine times. In TCRdb, the 5' RACE reads were re-called with MiXCR into one record per CDR3 protein. The sample contains about 410,000 distinct CDR3 sequences, under 20% of which appear only once. The sample consisted of PBMCs or a T cell subset sorted from them (not recorded which). The chain couples TRBV12-3 or TRBV12-4 to TRBJ2-7; D gene ambiguous. The sequence came from a man younger than 35 who had mild COVID-19 (a few samples of this study predate the infection). Cell type and time point are not known. The CDR3 DNA follows: TGTGCCAGCAGTCCCTTTACCTACGAGCAGTACTTC. Encoded protein: CASSPFTYEQYF.